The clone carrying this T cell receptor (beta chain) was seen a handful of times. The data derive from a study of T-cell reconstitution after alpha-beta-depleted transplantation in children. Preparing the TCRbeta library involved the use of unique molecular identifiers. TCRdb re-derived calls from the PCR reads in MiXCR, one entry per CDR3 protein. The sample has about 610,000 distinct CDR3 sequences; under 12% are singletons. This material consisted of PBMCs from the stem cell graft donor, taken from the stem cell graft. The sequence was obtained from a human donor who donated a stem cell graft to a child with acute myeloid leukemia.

DNA for the CDR3: TGCAGTGTCTCCCGGGACAGGGGGCGAGGCACTGAAGCTTTCTTT. Translating it yields CSVSRDRGRGTEAFF. V is TRBV20-1 and J is TRBJ1-1; 12 bases align to TRBD1. V was pared by 7 bases and J by 4 bases, with 10 bases of the junction left unmatched. CDR1 is DFQATT and CDR2 is SNEGSKA in the germline V gene (reference sequence). This CDR3 is 15 amino acids long.